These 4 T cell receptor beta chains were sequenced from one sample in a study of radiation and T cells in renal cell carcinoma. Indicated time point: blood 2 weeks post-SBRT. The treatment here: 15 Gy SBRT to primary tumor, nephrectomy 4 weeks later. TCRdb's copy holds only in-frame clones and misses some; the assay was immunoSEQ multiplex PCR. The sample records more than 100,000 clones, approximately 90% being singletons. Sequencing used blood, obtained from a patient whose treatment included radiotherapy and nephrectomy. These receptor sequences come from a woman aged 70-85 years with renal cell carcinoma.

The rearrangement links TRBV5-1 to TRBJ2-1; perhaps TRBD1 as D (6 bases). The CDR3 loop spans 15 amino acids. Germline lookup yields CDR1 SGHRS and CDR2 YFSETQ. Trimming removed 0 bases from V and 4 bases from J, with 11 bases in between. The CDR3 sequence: CASSLEFTGYNEQFF. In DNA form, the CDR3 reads TGCGCCAGCAGCTTGGAATTTACAGGGTACAATGAGCAGTTCTTC.

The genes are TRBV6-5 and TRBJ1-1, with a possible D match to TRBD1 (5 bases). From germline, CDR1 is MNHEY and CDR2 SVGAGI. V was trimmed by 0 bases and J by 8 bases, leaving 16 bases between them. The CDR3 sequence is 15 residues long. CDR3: CASSYSTRGGKEAFF. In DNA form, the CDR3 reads TGTGCCAGCAGTTACTCGACGCGGGGGGGAAAGGAAGCTTTCTTT.

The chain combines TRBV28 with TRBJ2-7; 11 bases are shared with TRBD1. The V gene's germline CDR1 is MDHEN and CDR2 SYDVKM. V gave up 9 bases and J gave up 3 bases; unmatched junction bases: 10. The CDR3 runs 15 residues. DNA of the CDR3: TGTGCCAGTACTCTGGGGACAGGGGGTTTCTACGAGCAGTACTTC. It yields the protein CASTLGTGGFYEQYF.

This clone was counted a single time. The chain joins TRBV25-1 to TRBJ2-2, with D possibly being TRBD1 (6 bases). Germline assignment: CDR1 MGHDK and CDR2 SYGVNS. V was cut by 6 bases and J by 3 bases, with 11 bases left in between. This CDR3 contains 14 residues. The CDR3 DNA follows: TGTGCCAGCAGAACAGGGACGGACACCGGGGAGCTGTTTTTT. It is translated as CASRTGTDTGELFF.